What follows describes a single T cell receptor (beta chain). The protocol was immunoSEQ multiplex PCR, while the TCRdb copy is restricted to in-frame clones and leaves out a portion. The table shows about 320,000 clones, with more than 90% occurring only once. Recruits, aged roughly 18 to 90 years, lived in 24 US areas. The source of the sample is a study of blood T cell repertoires in COVID-19. The germline gives CDR1 MNHEY, CDR2 SVGAGI. Trimming stripped 8 bases from V and 1 base from J, with 6 bases between. The CDR3 runs 12 residues. The sample was PBMCs or T cells enriched from blood (not recorded which). V usage is TRBV6-5 and J usage is TRBJ1-5, with D unresolved. This receptor was identified in a man between 60 and 75 years old who had recovered from COVID-19. CDR3 amino acids: CASAGSNQPQHF. In DNA, the CDR3 is TGTGCCAGCGCCGGGAGCAATCAGCCCCAGCATTTT.